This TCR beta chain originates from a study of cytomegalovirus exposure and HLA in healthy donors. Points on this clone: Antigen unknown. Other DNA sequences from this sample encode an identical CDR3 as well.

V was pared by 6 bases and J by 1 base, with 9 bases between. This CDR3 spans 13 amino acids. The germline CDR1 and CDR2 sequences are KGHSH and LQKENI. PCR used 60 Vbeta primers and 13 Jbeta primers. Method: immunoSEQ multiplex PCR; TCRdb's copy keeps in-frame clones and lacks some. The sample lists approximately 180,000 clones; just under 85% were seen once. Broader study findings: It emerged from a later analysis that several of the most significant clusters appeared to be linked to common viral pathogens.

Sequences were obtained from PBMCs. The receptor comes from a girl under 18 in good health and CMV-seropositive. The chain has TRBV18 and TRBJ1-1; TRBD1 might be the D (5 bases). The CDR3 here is CASSLDRNTEAFF. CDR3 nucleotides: TGTGCCAGCTCCCTCGACAGGAACACTGAAGCTTTCTTT.